A single T cell receptor beta chain is shown here with its context. The antigen is unknown. Carried by the TCR beta cDNA libraries were unique molecular identifiers. The authors obtained about 520,000 cDNA molecules from about 0.94 to 9.7 million T cells. TCRdb called the PCR reads again in MiXCR, with one record for every CDR3 protein. Among 800,000 to 950,000 distinct CDR3 sequences listed, approximately 53% were seen once. Germline CDR1 is SNHLY and CDR2 is FYNNEI. The CDR3 runs 15 residues. This specimen comes from a study of post-analysis software for immune sequencing data. Findings of the study overall: Patients had higher frequencies than controls of five TRBV segments, including TRBV5-6, TRBV5-1 and TRBV20-1.

Specimen: blood. This sequence joins TRBV2 and TRBJ2-7, with 12 positions matching TRBD2. The end of the DNA aligns better with TRBJ2-1, so the J call may be wrong. This clonotype originated in a girl aged 10 to 17 with multiple sclerosis. CDR3 residues: CASSQTSGSLNEQFF. The CDR3 nucleotides read TGTGCCAGCAGTCAGACTAGCGGGAGCTTGAATGAGCAGTTCTTC.